Listed below are T cell receptor beta chains from one sample, sequenced in a study of T cells in localized non-small cell lung cancer. The data were produced by immunoSEQ multiplex PCR, yet TCRdb's version contains in-frame clones alone and is incomplete. Found here are 45,000 to 70,000 clones, 86% of them singletons; the top ten hold approximately 5.2%. The sequences come from peripheral blood, collected before any cancer treatment. The source of these receptors is a woman aged 35-70 years with stage I lung adenocarcinoma. Both conserved end residues are part of each CDR3. The order of the fields is V gene, J gene, D gene, clone size, CDR3 DNA, CDR3 protein. D genes are given only for firm matches. Not all rows give a size; the values are once, few, many and, for expanded clones, a class.

v_call: TRBV28
j_call: TRBJ2-7
d_call: -
clone_size: -
cdr3_nt: TGTGCCAGCAGGGAGGTAGGCGAGCAGTACTTC
cdr3_aa: CASREVGEQYF

v_call: TRBV27
j_call: TRBJ2-7
d_call: TRBD1
clone_size: -
cdr3_nt: TGTGCCAGCGGAGACAGGGCTGGCGAGCAGTACTTC
cdr3_aa: CASGDRAGEQYF

v_call: TRBV7-9
j_call: TRBJ1-2
d_call: -
clone_size: -
cdr3_nt: TGTGCCAGCAGCTTAGAGATTTTCGGGGGTGGCTACACCTTC
cdr3_aa: CASSLEIFGGGYTF

v_call: TRBV29-1
j_call: TRBJ1-6
d_call: TRBD1
clone_size: -
cdr3_nt: TGCAGCAATCGGGACAGGTATAATTCACCCCTCCACTTT
cdr3_aa: CSNRDRYNSPLHF

v_call: TRBV12-5
j_call: TRBJ2-1
d_call: TRBD2
clone_size: -
cdr3_nt: TGTGCTAGTGGTTCTAGCGGGGGGGTTGTCAATGAGCAGTTCTTC
cdr3_aa: CASGSSGGVVNEQFF

v_call: TRBV30
j_call: TRBJ1-5
d_call: -
clone_size: -
cdr3_nt: TGTGCCTGGAGGGCCGGCGGGGATCAGCCCCAGCATTTT
cdr3_aa: CAWRAGGDQPQHF

v_call: TRBV9
j_call: TRBJ1-6
d_call: -
clone_size: -
cdr3_nt: TGTGCCAGCAGCGTGACGGGGGTCGATTCACCCCTCCACTTT
cdr3_aa: CASSVTGVDSPLHF

v_call: TRBV6-5
j_call: TRBJ1-5
d_call: -
clone_size: -
cdr3_nt: TGTGCCAGCAGTTCAAGGTCCTATAGCAATCAGCCCCAGCATTTT
cdr3_aa: CASSSRSYSNQPQHF

v_call: TRBV27
j_call: TRBJ2-5
d_call: TRBD2
clone_size: -
cdr3_nt: TGTGCCAGCAGGCGGGGGGCGGGACAAGAGACCCAGTACTTC
cdr3_aa: CASRRGAGQETQYF

v_call: TRBV7-9
j_call: TRBJ1-6
d_call: -
clone_size: -
cdr3_nt: TGTGCCAGCAGCTTATTACAGGGAATACCCCTCCACTTT
cdr3_aa: CASSLLQGIPLHF

v_call: TRBV12-5
j_call: TRBJ1-6
d_call: TRBD1
clone_size: -
cdr3_nt: TGTGCTAGTGGGAGAACAGGGGTGAATTCACCCCTCCACTTT
cdr3_aa: CASGRTGVNSPLHF

v_call: TRBV5-1
j_call: TRBJ2-3
d_call: -
clone_size: -
cdr3_nt: TGCGCCAGCAGCTCGGTAGTCCCAGGGATGGTGATCACAGATACGCAGTATTTT
cdr3_aa: CASSSVVPGMVITDTQYF

v_call: TRBV6-5
j_call: TRBJ1-1
d_call: -
clone_size: -
cdr3_nt: TGTGCCAGCAGTTACTCGGCCGCCATGAACACTGAAGCTTTCTTT
cdr3_aa: CASSYSAAMNTEAFF

v_call: TRBV9
j_call: TRBJ2-2
d_call: -
clone_size: once
cdr3_nt: TGTGCCAGCAGCCCCCAGGACATTAGGACCGGGGAGCTGTTTTTT
cdr3_aa: CASSPQDIRTGELFF

v_call: TRBV6-5
j_call: TRBJ2-7
d_call: -
clone_size: once
cdr3_nt: TGTGCCAGCAGTATGGGGGGACCGGCCTCCTACGAGCAGTACTTC
cdr3_aa: CASSMGGPASYEQYF

v_call: TRBV7-2
j_call: TRBJ2-1
d_call: -
clone_size: -
cdr3_nt: TGTGCCAGCAGCTTAGGAACCGGCGTGAGGGAGCAGTTCTTC
cdr3_aa: CASSLGTGVREQFF

v_call: TRBV19
j_call: TRBJ2-1
d_call: TRBD1
clone_size: -
cdr3_nt: TGTGCCAGTAGCGAGTTGTTTGGGACAGGGGCAAATGAGCAGTTCTTC
cdr3_aa: CASSELFGTGANEQFF

v_call: TRBV5-6
j_call: TRBJ1-5
d_call: -
clone_size: -
cdr3_nt: TGTGCCAGCAGTTTAGGGCAGGCCAATCAGCCCCAGCATTTT
cdr3_aa: CASSLGQANQPQHF

v_call: TRBV14
j_call: TRBJ2-7
d_call: -
clone_size: -
cdr3_nt: TGTGCCAGCAGCCAAGATAGGCCAGGGGAGCAGTACTTC
cdr3_aa: CASSQDRPGEQYF

v_call: TRBV15
j_call: TRBJ2-4
d_call: TRBD2
clone_size: -
cdr3_nt: TGTGCCACCAGTGGTCTAGCGGACAAAAACATTCAGTACTTC
cdr3_aa: CATSGLADKNIQYF

v_call: TRBV7-2
j_call: TRBJ2-3
d_call: -
clone_size: -
cdr3_nt: TGTGCCAGCAGCTATAGCACAGATACGCAGTATTTT
cdr3_aa: CASSYSTDTQYF

v_call: TRBV27
j_call: TRBJ2-7
d_call: TRBD1
clone_size: once
cdr3_nt: TGTGCCAGCCTAAACAGGGGGGAGCAGTACTTC
cdr3_aa: CASLNRGEQYF

v_call: TRBV6-6
j_call: TRBJ2-3
d_call: -
clone_size: few
cdr3_nt: TGTGCCAGCAGGGCTGTGGGGCTTACAGATACGCAGTATTTT
cdr3_aa: CASRAVGLTDTQYF

v_call: TRBV5-1
j_call: TRBJ1-2
d_call: -
clone_size: once
cdr3_nt: TGCGCCAGCAGCCTACACGGGGGCGCTGGTACTAACTATGGCTACACCTTC
cdr3_aa: CASSLHGGAGTNYGYTF

v_call: TRBV21-1
j_call: TRBJ2-1
d_call: -
clone_size: -
cdr3_nt: TGTGCCAGCCTCCTGGGGGACGGGTTCTACAATGAGCAGTTCTTC
cdr3_aa: CASLLGDGFYNEQFF

v_call: TRBV18
j_call: TRBJ1-3
d_call: -
clone_size: few
cdr3_nt: TGTGCCAGCTCAGGCAACGAAAACACCATATATTTT
cdr3_aa: CASSGNENTIYF

v_call: TRBV11-2
j_call: TRBJ2-7
d_call: -
clone_size: -
cdr3_nt: TGTGCCAGCAGCTTAGCCCAAATGACAGGCTCCTACGAGCAGTACTTC
cdr3_aa: CASSLAQMTGSYEQYF

v_call: TRBV29-1
j_call: TRBJ2-5
d_call: -
clone_size: -
cdr3_nt: TGCAGCGTACGTAATCGGTGGCGCCAAGAGACCCAGTACTTC
cdr3_aa: CSVRNRWRQETQYF

v_call: TRBV6-5
j_call: TRBJ1-1
d_call: TRBD1
clone_size: -
cdr3_nt: TGTGCCAGCAGTTACTCGAGGACAGGGGGAATTACTGAAGCTTTCTTT
cdr3_aa: CASSYSRTGGITEAFF

v_call: TRBV18
j_call: TRBJ1-5
d_call: TRBD1
clone_size: -
cdr3_nt: TGTGCCAGCTCACCACCGGGGGTAGGGGGCCTACAGCCCCAGCATTTT
cdr3_aa: CASSPPGVGGLQPQHF

v_call: TRBV2
j_call: TRBJ1-5
d_call: TRBD1
clone_size: -
cdr3_nt: TGTGCCAGCAGCGACAGGGGGCGATCCAGCAATCAGCCCCAGCATTTT
cdr3_aa: CASSDRGRSSNQPQHF

v_call: TRBV19
j_call: TRBJ1-6
d_call: -
clone_size: -
cdr3_nt: TGTGCCAGCACGGACATTCCAGGTTCACCCCTCCACTTT
cdr3_aa: CASTDIPGSPLHF

v_call: TRBV11-2
j_call: TRBJ2-5
d_call: -
clone_size: -
cdr3_nt: TGTGCCAGCAGCTTCAAAGAGACCCAGTACTTC
cdr3_aa: CASSFKETQYF

v_call: TRBV7-2
j_call: TRBJ2-5
d_call: -
clone_size: -
cdr3_nt: TGTGCCAGCAGCTTAGTACTAGCTAAAGAGACCCAGTACTTC
cdr3_aa: CASSLVLAKETQYF

v_call: TRBV5-5
j_call: TRBJ2-5
d_call: TRBD1
clone_size: -
cdr3_nt: TGTGCCAGCAGCTCACAGGGGCCCCAAGAGACCCAGTACTTC
cdr3_aa: CASSSQGPQETQYF

v_call: TRBV6-1
j_call: TRBJ1-6
d_call: -
clone_size: -
cdr3_nt: TGTGCCGGCAGTGACCGACAGAATTCACCCCTCCACTTT
cdr3_aa: CAGSDRQNSPLHF

v_call: TRBV5-1
j_call: TRBJ2-7
d_call: TRBD1
clone_size: -
cdr3_nt: TGCGCCAGCAGCTTGGAGGCTCAGGGGGCTGAATACGAGCAGTACTTC
cdr3_aa: CASSLEAQGAEYEQYF

v_call: TRBV5-4
j_call: TRBJ1-2
d_call: -
clone_size: -
cdr3_nt: TGTGCCAGCAGCTTCAGGGAGACTTTCGTTGGCTACACCTTC
cdr3_aa: CASSFRETFVGYTF

v_call: TRBV7-2
j_call: TRBJ2-3
d_call: -
clone_size: -
cdr3_nt: TGTGCCAGCAGCTTAGCCCGTGGTTTCACAGATACGCAGTATTTT
cdr3_aa: CASSLARGFTDTQYF

v_call: TRBV25-1
j_call: TRBJ2-6
d_call: -
clone_size: -
cdr3_nt: TGTGCCAGCAGTGAATACGGCGGGTCTGGGGCCAACGTCCTGACTTTC
cdr3_aa: CASSEYGGSGANVLTF

v_call: TRBV6-8
j_call: TRBJ1-5
d_call: TRBD1
clone_size: -
cdr3_nt: TGTGCCAGCAGTTATCCCCGGGACAGGAGGAATCAGCCCCAGCATTTT
cdr3_aa: CASSYPRDRRNQPQHF